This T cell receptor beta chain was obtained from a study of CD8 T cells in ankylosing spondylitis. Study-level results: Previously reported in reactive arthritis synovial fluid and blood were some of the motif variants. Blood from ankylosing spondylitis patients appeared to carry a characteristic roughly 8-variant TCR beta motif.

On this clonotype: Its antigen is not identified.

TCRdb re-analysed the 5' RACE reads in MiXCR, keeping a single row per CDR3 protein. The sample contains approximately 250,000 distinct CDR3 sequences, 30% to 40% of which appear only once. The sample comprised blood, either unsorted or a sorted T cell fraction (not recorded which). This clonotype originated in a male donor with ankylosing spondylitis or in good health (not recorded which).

CDR3 region: CASSPPIAGQETQYF. DNA for the CDR3: TGTGCCAGCAGTCCTCCTATCGCCGGGCAAGAGACCCAGTACTTC. The gene calls are TRBV6-2 or TRBV6-3 and TRBJ2-5; D not resolved. This CDR3 comprises 15 residues. Germline loops: CDR1 MNHEY, CDR2 SVGEGT. V shed 5 bases and J shed 2 bases, with 15 bases lying between them.